One sample yielded the 16 T cell receptor beta chains listed below, sequenced in a study of T cells after yellow fever vaccination. One entry per CDR3 protein, called by TCRdb with MiXCR from the 5' RACE reads. The sample lists fewer than 500,000 distinct CDR3 sequences; roughly 20% were seen once. The sequenced sample was PBMCs, obtained before the yellow fever booster vaccination. The receptor source for this set is a man aged 18 to 29 who received the YFV17D yellow fever vaccine.

The chain recombines TRBV11-2 with TRBJ1-2; TRBD1 might be the D (5 bases). The CDR3 has 14 amino acids. V was pared by 4 bases and J by 3 bases, with 12 bases between. In germline, CDR1 is SGHAT, CDR2 FQNNGV. The CDR3 protein is CASSSGRVYYGYTF. The CDR3 DNA sequence: TGTGCCAGCAGCTCGGGCAGGGTTTACTATGGCTACACCTTC.

This clonotype has just a few counts. This chain links TRBV4-2 with TRBJ1-6, with D hard to call. The length of the CDR3 is 13 residues. Germline CDR1 LGHNA, CDR2 YNFKEQ. V shed 4 bases and J shed 9 bases, with 10 bases lying between them. For the CDR3, the DNA is TGTGCCAGCAGCCCACCACCAGCTTCACCCCTCCACTTT. It yields the protein CASSPPPASPLHF.

The sample holds many counts of this clonotype. The chain recombines TRBV5-5 with TRBJ1-5; possible D gene TRBD1, 5 bases. Germline values: CDR1 SGHKS, CDR2 YYEKEE (reference sequence). The CDR3 runs to 14 residues. Trimming cost V 4 bases and J 5 bases, with 13 bases left between them. The DNA of the CDR3 is TGTGCCAGCAGCACCCAGGGTGGGGATCAGCCCCAGCATTTT. It specifies CASSTQGGDQPQHF.

This clonotype was seen many times. This CDR3 is CASSQDWGSGNTIYF. The CDR3 nucleotides are TGCGCCAGCAGCCAAGATTGGGGCTCTGGAAACACCATATATTTT. The chain couples TRBV4-1 to TRBJ1-3; D remains ambiguous. The CDR3 loop spans 15 amino acids. Per the germline V gene, CDR1 is MGHRA and CDR2 is YSYEKL. The germline V and J ends were trimmed by 0 bases and 0 bases, with 6 bases remaining between them.

This clonotype was observed a few times. J is TRBJ2-7 and V is TRBV20-1; 7 positions agree with TRBD1. Germline-derived CDR1 and CDR2 are DFQATT and SNEGSKA (reference sequence). After removal of 0 bases from V and 0 bases from J, the junction contained 11 bases not matched to a gene. This CDR3 spans 17 amino acids. DNA for the CDR3: TGCAGTGCTAGAGATCGTCTCGGCAGGGGGAACTCCTACGAGCAGTACGTC. Its protein is CSARDRLGRGNSYEQYV.

This chain links TRBV12-3 or TRBV12-4 with TRBJ1-1; D gene ambiguous. The CDR3 is 13 residues long. V lost 5 bases and J lost 6, with 13 bases in between. DNA for the CDR3: TGTGCCAGCAGTCCGACTCCTATGGCTGAAGCTTTCTTT. Encoded protein: CASSPTPMAEAFF.

This clonotype was picked up a small number of times. This rearrangement joins TRBV20-1 to TRBJ1-2, with 12 bases lining up with TRBD1. Germline V gene sequence: CDR1 DFQATT, CDR2 SNEGSKA (reference sequence). The ends lost 3 bases at V and 7 bases at J; junction bases unmatched: 3. The CDR3 contains 13 residues. CDR3 in amino acids: CSARPGQGAGYTF. The CDR3 coding sequence is TGCAGTGCTAGGCCGGGACAGGGGGCTGGCTACACCTTC.

This clonotype was observed a few times. This chain connects TRBV4-1 to TRBJ2-6, with D possibly matching TRBD1 (6 bases). V dropped 4 bases and J dropped 2 bases, with 12 bases sitting between them. CDR3 length equals 16 residues. CDR1 is MGHRA and CDR2 is YSYEKL in the germline V gene. The CDR3 reads CASSPSPGAGANVLTF. The CDR3 DNA sequence: TGCGCCAGCAGCCCTTCCCCAGGGGCTGGGGCCAACGTCCTGACTTTC.

The chain combines TRBV5-1 with TRBJ1-4; 8 positions match TRBD1. CDR3 length equals 15 residues. Germline CDR1 and CDR2: SGHRS and YFSETQ. V lost 3 bases to trimming and J lost 3 bases; unmatched junction nucleotides: 4. The CDR3 DNA reads TGCGCCAGCAGCTCGGCGACAGGGGCTAATGAAAAACTGTTTTTT. Translating it yields CASSSATGANEKLFF.

The CDR3 DNA reads as TGTGCCAGCAGCCCAGTGGACAGGTGGCGCACAGATACGCAGTATTTT. Translated: CASSPVDRWRTDTQYF. The rearrangement links TRBV14 to TRBJ2-3; 7 bases match TRBD1. Germline CDR1 SGHDN, CDR2 FVKESK. There are 16 residues in the CDR3. V lost 4 bases to trimming and J lost 1 base; unmatched junction nucleotides: 8.

The chain employs TRBV5-1 and TRBJ1-4; no definite D call. The CDR3 has 16 residues. Trimming shortened V by 0 bases and J by 1 base, and 10 bases separated the two germline ends. Per the germline V gene, CDR1 is SGHRS and CDR2 is YFSETQ. The CDR3 DNA reads as TGCGCCAGCAGCTTGGCCGTAGCACGAACTAATGAAAAACTGTTTTTT. It translates to CASSLAVARTNEKLFF.

J is TRBJ2-5 and V is TRBV25-1, with TRBD1 identical over 7 bases. CDR3 length: 14 residues. Losses at the gene ends were 3 bases for V and 5 bases for J; bases not matched to a gene: 6. From germline, CDR1 is MGHDK and CDR2 SYGVNS. The CDR3 reads CASSDPPRGETQYF. CDR3 DNA sequence: TGTGCCAGCAGTGACCCCCCCAGGGGGGAGACCCAGTACTTC.

This clonotype was detected a few times. The rearrangement links TRBV7-8 to TRBJ2-4; D remains ambiguous. V shed 3 bases and J shed 3 bases, with 9 bases lying between them. Germline CDR1 and CDR2: SGHVS and FQNEAQ. This CDR3 comprises 14 residues. DNA for the CDR3: TGTGCCAGCAGCTTTCTTACAGTCAAAAACATTCAGTACTTC. This encodes CASSFLTVKNIQYF.

The chain uses TRBV6-1 and TRBJ2-7; possibly TRBD1 for D (5 bases). The CDR3 is 14 amino acids. Germline V CDR1 and CDR2: MNHNS, SASEGT. The germline V and J ends were trimmed by 5 bases and 3 bases, with 14 bases remaining between them. CDR3 residues: CASSNRYPYYEQYF. CDR3 bases: TGTGCCAGCAGTAACAGGTACCCCTACTACGAGCAGTACTTC.

This clonotype was found a few times. The chain uses TRBV14 and TRBJ1-4, with 9 nucleotides matching TRBD1. The CDR3 sequence is 19 residues long. V lost 3 bases to trimming and J lost 4 bases; unmatched junction nucleotides: 15. Germline V gene sequence: CDR1 SGHDN, CDR2 FVKESK. The CDR3 sequence is CASSHFTGGAKGNNEKLFF. The CDR3 coding sequence is TGTGCCAGCAGCCACTTCACAGGGGGCGCGAAAGGGAATAATGAAAAACTGTTTTTT.

J is TRBJ2-2 and V is TRBV29-1, with D possibly being TRBD2 (5 bases). This CDR3 region has 13 residues. V gave up 6 bases and J gave up 0 bases, with 8 bases separating them. Germline V gene data show CDR1 as SQVTM and CDR2 as ANQGSEA. The CDR3 coding sequence is TGCAGCGTAGCGGCATCGAACACCGGGGAGCTGTTTTTT. Amino acid sequence: CSVAASNTGELFF.